What follows are 9 T cell receptor beta chains derived from one specimen sequenced in a study of blood T cell repertoires in COVID-19. This table comes from immunoSEQ multiplex PCR, and its TCRdb copy is limited to in-frame clones, with some not included. The top ten clones hold 10% of a sample with about 260,000 clones, about 90% of them seen once. The specimen sequenced was peripheral blood. These receptors were taken from a woman aged 70-85 years with COVID-19, enrolled during active disease.

The CDR3 nucleotides are TGTGCCAGCAGTCCCCGGGAAGGGGGCCCATCCGAGCAGTACTTC. Protein product: CASSPREGGPSEQYF. This sequence joins TRBV28 and TRBJ2-7; 7 nucleotides align to TRBD1. The CDR3 has 15 residues. The junction had 13 bases not matched to a gene; V was cut back by 5 bases and J by 6 bases. Germline CDR1 reads MDHEN; CDR2 reads SYDVKM. Drawing the rest from reference TRBV28 and TRBJ2-7, the complete variable domain is DVKVTQSSRYLVKRTGEKVFLECVQDMDHENMFWYRQDPGLGLRLIYFSYDVKMKEKGDIPEGYSVSREKKERFSLILESASTNQTSMYLCASSPREGGPSEQYFGPGTRLTVT.

Only a few counts were recorded for this clone. The J gene is TRBJ1-6, the V gene TRBV28, with a tentative D call TRBD1 (6 bases). Germline V gives CDR1 MDHEN, CDR2 SYDVKM. CDR3 length equals 16 residues. V lost 4 bases and J 6 bases, leaving 16 bases between the germline ends. As DNA, the CDR3 is TGTGCCAGCAGTTCCGGGTCAGGGGTACGTAATTCACCCCTCCACTTT. As protein: CASSSGSGVRNSPLHF.

The chain recombines TRBV7-9 with TRBJ2-1, with 11 positions matching TRBD2. The ends lost 5 bases at V and 4 bases at J; junction bases unmatched: 4. Germline V lookup: CDR1 SEHNR, CDR2 FQNEAQ (reference sequence). This CDR3 spans 15 amino acids. The CDR3 bases are TGTGCCAGCAGCGCCGGGACTAGCGGATACAATGAGCAGTTCTTC. Translating gives CASSAGTSGYNEQFF. The variable domain in full, completed from reference TRBV7-9 and TRBJ2-1, reads DTGVSQNPRHKITKRGQNVTFRCDPISEHNRLYWYRQTLGQGPEFLTYFQNEAQLEKSRLLSDRFSAERPKGSFSTLEIQRTEQGDSAMYLCASSAGTSGYNEQFFGPGTRLTVL.

The chain combines TRBV27 with TRBJ1-2, with 9 nucleotides matching TRBD1. Germline lookup yields CDR1 MNHEY and CDR2 SMNVEV (reference sequence). The length of the CDR3 is 16 residues. The ends lost 5 bases at V and 3 bases at J; junction bases unmatched: 10. The CDR3 DNA is TGTGCCAGCAGTGGCCCCGACAGGGGGACCTACTATGGCTACACCTTC. This gives the protein CASSGPDRGTYYGYTF.

The sample holds one count of this clone. V and J are TRBV7-8 and TRBJ2-3; possibly TRBD2 for D (5 bases). This CDR3 contains 14 residues. Trimming stripped 0 bases from V and 6 bases from J, with 10 bases between. Per the germline V gene, CDR1 is SGHVS and CDR2 is FQNEAQ. CDR3 in amino acids: CASSLARARDTQYF. The CDR3 nucleotides read TGTGCCAGCAGCTTAGCGAGGGCTAGGGATACGCAGTATTTT.

This rearrangement joins TRBV6-5 to TRBJ2-7; 9 nucleotides match TRBD1. This CDR3 is 14 amino acids long. Trimming cost V 8 bases and J 2 bases; bases outside gene matches: 7. Per the germline V gene, CDR1 is MNHEY and CDR2 is SVGAGI. In nucleotides, the CDR3 is TGTGCCAGCCAAACCGGGACAGGGCCCTACGAGCAGTACTTC. Encoded protein: CASQTGTGPYEQYF.

This chain joins TRBV4-2 and TRBJ2-1, with TRBD2 matching over 12 bases. J lost 8 bases, V lost 2 bases, and 10 bases had no gene match. Germline CDR1 is LGHNA and CDR2 is YNFKEQ. This CDR3 spans 17 amino acids. The CDR3 bases are TGTGCCAGCAGCCAACCTAGCGGGAGGGCCTCCGGCCATGAGCAGTTCTTC. Translated, it gives CASSQPSGRASGHEQFF.

In its sample, this clone was seen once. The chain links TRBV20-1 to TRBJ2-7; TRBD1 aligns across 7 bases. CDR3 length: 11 amino acids. Germline V gene sequence: CDR1 DFQATT, CDR2 SNEGSKA (reference sequence). The V segment lost 5 bases and the J segment 6 bases; nucleotides outside the gene matches: 4. This CDR3 is CSAQQGSEQYF. CDR3 bases: TGCAGTGCTCAACAGGGGAGCGAGCAGTACTTC.

The V call is TRBV5-1, the J call TRBJ1-3; a weak D match, TRBD1 (5 bases). V dropped 0 bases and J dropped 9 bases, with 13 bases sitting between them. This CDR3 has 14 residues. Germline V lookup: CDR1 SGHRS, CDR2 YFSETQ. The CDR3 DNA follows: TGCGCCAGCAGCTTGGACAGGTCGGGAGGCACCATATATTTT. Amino acid sequence: CASSLDRSGGTIYF.